These 17 T cell receptor beta chains came from one sample sequenced in a study of a mutant IDH1 vaccine in newly diagnosed glioma. Time point noted: week 47, end of study. Every vaccination contained 300 ug of the mutant IDH1 20-mer peptide and was paired with topical imiquimod. The method was immunoSEQ multiplex PCR; TCRdb's version includes in-frame clones alone and lacks a portion of them. This table has 58,000 or so clones, roughly 80% appearing once. Their recognized antigens are unknown. The source was PBMCs, collected from a glioma patient whose treatment included an IDH1 peptide vaccine. The receptors were sampled from a woman aged 45 to 65 with glioma.

J is TRBJ1-5 and V is TRBV5-6; D gene ambiguous. V was clipped by 3 bases and J by 4 bases, with 17 bases between them. The CDR3 has 16 amino acids. Germline assignment: CDR1 SGHDT and CDR2 YYEEEE. The CDR3 DNA is TGTGCCAGCAGCTCAACCCGGACGGGGTTTAATCAGCCCCAGCATTTT. Protein: CASSSTRTGFNQPQHF.

CDR3 coding DNA: TGTGCCATCAGGGAGCCCGGGACAGGGTCCGGGGAGACCCAGTACTTC. This codes for CAIREPGTGSGETQYF. The chain employs TRBV10-3 and TRBJ2-5, with 9 bases fitting TRBD1. V was pared by 6 bases and J by 5 bases, with 13 bases of the junction left unmatched. Germline CDR1 is ENHRY and CDR2 is SYGVKD. This CDR3 is 16 amino acids long.

This chain links TRBV19 with TRBJ1-2, with TRBD1 as a possible D gene (5 bases). V was pared by 7 bases and J by 2 bases, with 26 bases between. This CDR3 is 18 amino acids long. CDR1 is LNHDA and CDR2 is SQIVND in the germline V gene (reference sequence). For the CDR3, the DNA is TGTGCCAGTATCGGGACTGTACGGGCAACAGGAACGAACTATGGCTACACCTTC. The encoded protein is CASIGTVRATGTNYGYTF.

The chain employs TRBV29-1 and TRBJ1-1; 10 nucleotides align to TRBD1. V trimming: 4 bases; J trimming: 3 bases; junction bases outside the gene matches: 5. The CDR3 length is 14 residues. CDR1 is SQVTM, CDR2 ANQGSEA, per germline. This CDR3 is CSVGTGGRDTEAFF. CDR3 nucleotide sequence: TGCAGCGTTGGGACAGGGGGACGGGACACTGAAGCTTTCTTT.

V and J are TRBV19 and TRBJ2-7; 9 bases agree with TRBD1. Losses at the gene ends were 6 bases for V and 5 bases for J; bases not matched to a gene: 17. Looked up from germline, CDR1 is LNHDA and CDR2 is SQIVND (reference sequence). This CDR3 is built from 17 residues. In DNA, the CDR3 is TGTGCCAGTAGCCCTCGCCCTTGGACAGGGGTGAGCAACGAGCAGTACTTC. Its translation is CASSPRPWTGVSNEQYF.

J is TRBJ2-7 and V is TRBV11-2, with D hard to call. V was trimmed by 3 bases and J by 0 bases, leaving 9 bases between them. Germline V gene sequence: CDR1 SGHAT, CDR2 FQNNGV. There are 14 residues in the CDR3. As DNA, the CDR3 is TGTGCCAGCAGCTTCACCCAGATCTCCTACGAGCAGTACTTC. Protein sequence: CASSFTQISYEQYF.

CDR3 coding DNA: TGCGCCAGCAGCTTGGGAGACGGTAGTACGGGCTACACCTTC. Its protein is CASSLGDGSTGYTF. This chain links TRBV5-1 with TRBJ1-2; D unresolved. V lost 0 bases and J 8 bases, leaving 14 bases between the germline ends. The CDR3 is made up of 14 amino acids. In germline, CDR1 is SGHRS, CDR2 YFSETQ.

This clone came up once. The chain recombines TRBV5-4 with TRBJ1-4; TRBD1 is a possible D gene (5 bases). The CDR3 sequence is 17 residues long. In germline, CDR1 is SGHNT, CDR2 YYREEE (reference sequence). V gave up 2 bases and J gave up 0 bases, with 14 bases separating them. The CDR3 loop reads CASSLDQGGTTNEKLFF. The CDR3 DNA is TGTGCCAGCAGCTTAGATCAGGGAGGCACAACTAATGAAAAACTGTTTTTT.

The chain carries TRBV29-1 and TRBJ2-7; TRBD1 agrees at 7 bases. Looked up from germline, CDR1 is SQVTM and CDR2 is ANQGSEA. This CDR3 region has 12 residues. Losses at the gene ends were 4 bases for V and 8 bases for J; bases not matched to a gene: 8. CDR3 sequence (DNA): TGCAGCGTTGGGGGACAGAGGGAGAAGCAGTACTTC. This encodes CSVGGQREKQYF.

The chain carries TRBV30 and TRBJ2-7; possibly TRBD2 for D (5 bases). In germline, CDR1 is GTSNPN, CDR2 SVGIG (reference sequence). V was cut by 0 bases and J by 6 bases, with 12 bases left in between. The CDR3 has 13 residues. The CDR3 sequence: CAWSVLFSVEQYF. CDR3 nucleotide sequence: TGTGCCTGGAGTGTACTTTTTAGCGTCGAGCAGTACTTC.

This clone was observed once. The chain links TRBV9 to TRBJ2-7; weak D call: TRBD2 (6 bases). The CDR3 has 16 amino acids. Germline assignment: CDR1 SGDLS and CDR2 YYNGEE. Deletions cut 4 bases from V and 0 bases from J, with 17 bases between. The CDR3 bases are TGTGCCAGCAGCCCTAGCCTCGGGGGAGACTCCTACGAGCAGTACTTC. This translates into CASSPSLGGDSYEQYF.

The chain joins TRBV4-1 to TRBJ1-1, with unresolved D. CDR1 MGHRA and CDR2 YSYEKL come from the germline V gene. This CDR3 region has 14 residues. V was clipped by 0 bases and J by 4 bases, with 9 bases between them. The CDR3 bases are TGCGCCAGCAGCCAAGAGGTCCGGGGCACTGAAGCTTTCTTT. It is translated as CASSQEVRGTEAFF.

The rearrangement links TRBV30 to TRBJ1-4; D call uncertain. The CDR3 runs 12 residues. From germline, CDR1 is GTSNPN and CDR2 SVGIG (reference sequence). Trimming shortened V by 5 bases and J by 3 bases, and 7 bases separated the two germline ends. Here the CDR3 DNA reads TGTGCCTGGGGCTGGGCTAATGAAAAACTGTTTTTT. It codes for CAWGWANEKLFF.

The rearrangement uses TRBV7-9 and TRBJ2-1; tentatively, D is TRBD2 (5 bases). The length of the CDR3 is 13 residues. Trimming took 0 bases from V and 10 from J, leaving 10 bases between them. CDR1 is SEHNR and CDR2 is FQNEAQ in the germline V gene (reference sequence). The CDR3 is CASSLAFGNEQFF. The CDR3, as DNA: TGTGCCAGCAGCTTAGCTTTCGGGAACGAGCAGTTCTTC. The variable domain in full, with the rest retrieved from reference TRBV7-9 and TRBJ2-1, is DTGVSQNPRHKITKRGQNVTFRCDPISEHNRLYWYRQTLGQGPEFLTYFQNEAQLEKSRLLSDRFSAERPKGSFSTLEIQRTEQGDSAMYLCASSLAFGNEQFFGPGTRLTVL.

The CDR3 nucleotides are TGTGCCAGCAGCGTCAACAGTAACACTGAAGCTTTCTTT. Its translation: CASSVNSNTEAFF. This chain connects TRBV9 to TRBJ1-1, with D unresolved. V lost 2 bases and J lost 2, with 7 bases in between. Per the germline V gene, CDR1 is SGDLS and CDR2 is YYNGEE. The CDR3 is 13 residues long. The full variable domain, in which reference TRBV9 and TRBJ1-1 provide the parts outside the CDR3, is DSGVTQTPKHLITATGQRVTLRCSPRSGDLSVYWYQQSLDQGLQFLIQYYNGEERAKGNILERFSAQQFPDLHSELNLSSLELGDSALYFCASSVNSNTEAFFGQGTRLTVV.

The CDR3 DNA reads as TGTGCCAGCTCACCAGAGTCCCACGAGCAGTACTTC. Protein product: CASSPESHEQYF. The genes are TRBV18 and TRBJ2-7, with unresolved D. The CDR3 runs 12 residues. Germline V gene lookup returns CDR1 KGHSH and CDR2 LQKENI. V was pared by 2 bases and J by 5 bases, with 7 bases between.

This sequence joins TRBV5-1 and TRBJ2-7, with D unresolved. The CDR3 spans 10 residues. With 8 bases removed from V and 3 bases from J, the gap between germline ends came to 6 bases. Germline V gene data show CDR1 as SGHRS and CDR2 as YFSETQ. CDR3 in amino acids: CARGYYEQYF. DNA of the CDR3: TGCGCCAGGGGGTACTACGAGCAGTACTTC.